This entry concerns a single T cell receptor beta chain. The table lists this clonotype with many counts. The antigen it binds to is not known. No base quality values were provided; no much bigger clone lies one nucleotide off. Read against the paper, the sample's treatment or condition label means: live attenuated yellow fever vaccine strain. A standard Ficoll-Paque protocol was used to isolate PBMCs from peripheral blood. Dynabeads CD4 and CD8 positive selection kits were used to isolate the CD4 and CD8 T-cell fractions. RNA was extracted with TriZol from bulk PBMCs, CD4 and CD8 fractions, and dextramer-positive and dextramer-negative fractions. The sample is drawn from a study of T cells after yellow fever vaccination (dated by TCRdb to between 2018 and 2020). Regarding the complete study: Libraries from fractions with low cell numbers were prepared with the SMART-Seq v4 Ultra Low Input RNA kit. To follow T-cell clones before and after both primary and booster YFV17D yellow fever vaccination, bulk TCR alpha and beta repertoires underwent longitudinal sequencing. Two healthy male donors made up the cohort, one aged 18 to 29 years and the other aged 30 to 40 years. Blood was collected at multiple timepoints before and after primary and secondary immunization, and bulk PBMC replicates and cell subsets were isolated. Paper-wide results and their limitations: Because only a couple of donors were included in the study, the extent to which the findings can be generalized is limited. A small fraction of clonotypes appeared in both the CD4 and CD8 compartments, likely as a result of convergent recombination. Computational filtering was needed because FACS-sorted repertoires could contain abundant contaminating clonotypes from the bulk population. Most clones expanded after primary vaccination were re-detected after the booster (around 96% of CD4 and roughly 85% of CD8), suggesting broad memory maintenance. The secondary T-cell response was found to be weaker but faster than the primary response, with a peak reached on day 5 rather than on day 15.

The CDR3 numbers 11 residues from cysteine through phenylalanine. The DNA shown is the 33-base CDR3, in frame from base 1. V and J are truncated by 7 bases and 0 bases respectively, leaving an intervening sequence of 0 bases. CDR1 MNHEY and CDR2 SVGAGI are derived from the germline V gene. Synthesis of TCR cDNA relied on 5'RACE template switching, a step that introduced a universal primer site along with unique molecular identifiers. cDNA synthesis was primed from both the TCR alpha and TCR beta constant segments. Libraries were amplified in two PCR steps, with sample barcodes and sequencing adapters added in the second step. Sequencing of the libraries was done on either Illumina HiSeq 2500 (2x100 bp) or NovaSeq (2x150 bp). As for the original processing: Reads were demultiplexed and collapsed into UMI consensus sequences with MIGEC, and V(D)J alignment was performed with MiXCR. Clonotypes responding to the vaccine were identified with edgeR on replicate PBMC samples, with the criteria of FDR below 0.01 and a log2 fold change above 5 up to day 15. Each bulk clonotype was labeled CD4 or CD8 based on which sequenced repertoire, CD4 or CD8, contained the clonotype at higher abundance. Through fastp at Q25 and MiXCR, TCRdb rebuilt clones from the public reads, retaining in-frame beta chains. Duplicate CDR3 protein sequences are folded into a single record with the most common DNA and genes. These V and J calls derive from TCRdb rather than the authors' analysis. This sample comprises tens of thousands of distinct CDR3 sequences, about 7.8% of them detected only once. 35% to 40% of the sample lies in the top ten.

The chain links TRBV6-5 with TRBJ2-2; the D gene lacks a confident call. This specimen was CD8+ T cells sorted from PBMCs, taken 15 days after the yellow fever booster vaccination. This clonotype was sampled from a man between 25 and 39 years old who received the YFV17D yellow fever vaccine. CDR3 sequence: CASTNTGELFF. The bases are TGTGCCAGCACGAACACCGGGGAGCTGTTTTTT.